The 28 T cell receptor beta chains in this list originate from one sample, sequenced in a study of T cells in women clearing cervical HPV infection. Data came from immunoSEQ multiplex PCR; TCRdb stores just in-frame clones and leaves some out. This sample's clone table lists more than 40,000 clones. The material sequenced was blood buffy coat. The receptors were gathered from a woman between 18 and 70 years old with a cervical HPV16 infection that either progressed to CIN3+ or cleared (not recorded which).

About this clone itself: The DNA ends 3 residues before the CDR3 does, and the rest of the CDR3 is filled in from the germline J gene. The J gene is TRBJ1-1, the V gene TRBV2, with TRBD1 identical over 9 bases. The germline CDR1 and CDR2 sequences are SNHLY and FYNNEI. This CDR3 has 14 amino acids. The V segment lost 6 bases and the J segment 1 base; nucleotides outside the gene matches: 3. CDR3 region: CASRQGQGNTEAFF. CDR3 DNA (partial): TGTGCCAGCAGGCAGGGACAGGGGAACACTGAA.

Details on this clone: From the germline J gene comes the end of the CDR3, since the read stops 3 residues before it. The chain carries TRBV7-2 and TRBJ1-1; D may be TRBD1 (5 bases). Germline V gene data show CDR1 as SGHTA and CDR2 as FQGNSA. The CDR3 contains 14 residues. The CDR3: CASSFYGGWNEAFF. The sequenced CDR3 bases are TGTGCCAGCAGCTTTTACGGGGGGTGGAATGAG.

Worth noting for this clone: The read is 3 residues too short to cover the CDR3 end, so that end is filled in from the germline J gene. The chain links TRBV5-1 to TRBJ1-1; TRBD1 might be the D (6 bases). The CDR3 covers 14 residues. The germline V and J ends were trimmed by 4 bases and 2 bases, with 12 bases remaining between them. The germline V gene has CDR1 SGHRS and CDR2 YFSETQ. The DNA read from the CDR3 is TGCGCCAGCAGCCGGGGGGCGGGAAACACTGAA. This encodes CASSRGAGNTE. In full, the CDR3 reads CASSRGAGNTEAFF.

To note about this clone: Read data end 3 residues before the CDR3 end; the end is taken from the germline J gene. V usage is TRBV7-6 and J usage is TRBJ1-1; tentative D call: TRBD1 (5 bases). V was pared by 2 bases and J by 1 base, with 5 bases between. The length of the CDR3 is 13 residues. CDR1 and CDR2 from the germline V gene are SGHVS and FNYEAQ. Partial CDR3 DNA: TGTGCCAGCAGCTTACAGGGGAACACTGAA. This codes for CASSLQGNTE. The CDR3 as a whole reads CASSLQGNTEAFF.

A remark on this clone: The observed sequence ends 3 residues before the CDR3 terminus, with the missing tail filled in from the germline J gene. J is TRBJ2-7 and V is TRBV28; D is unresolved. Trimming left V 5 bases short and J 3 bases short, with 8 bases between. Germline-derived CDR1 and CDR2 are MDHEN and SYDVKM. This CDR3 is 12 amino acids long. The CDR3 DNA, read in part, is TGTGCCAGCAGTCCTCCGTTCTACGAG. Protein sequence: CASSPPFYE. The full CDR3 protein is CASSPPFYEQYF.

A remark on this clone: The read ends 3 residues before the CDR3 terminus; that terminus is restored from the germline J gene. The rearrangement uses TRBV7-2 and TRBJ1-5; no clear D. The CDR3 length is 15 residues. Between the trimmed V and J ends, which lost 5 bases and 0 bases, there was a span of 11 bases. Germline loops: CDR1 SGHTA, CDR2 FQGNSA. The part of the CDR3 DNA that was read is TGTGCCAGCAGCCCGCAAAGCGATAGCAATCAGCCC. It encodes CASSPQSDSNQP. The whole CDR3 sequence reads CASSPQSDSNQPQHF.

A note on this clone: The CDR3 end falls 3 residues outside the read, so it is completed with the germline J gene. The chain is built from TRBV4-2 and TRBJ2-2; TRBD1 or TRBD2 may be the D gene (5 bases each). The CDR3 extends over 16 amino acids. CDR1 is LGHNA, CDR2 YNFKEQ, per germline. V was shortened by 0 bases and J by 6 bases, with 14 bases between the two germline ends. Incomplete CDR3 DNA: TGTGCCAGCAGCCAAGAACAGGAGGTTGTGCCCGGGGAG. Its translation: CASSQEQEVVPGE. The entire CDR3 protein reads CASSQEQEVVPGELFF.

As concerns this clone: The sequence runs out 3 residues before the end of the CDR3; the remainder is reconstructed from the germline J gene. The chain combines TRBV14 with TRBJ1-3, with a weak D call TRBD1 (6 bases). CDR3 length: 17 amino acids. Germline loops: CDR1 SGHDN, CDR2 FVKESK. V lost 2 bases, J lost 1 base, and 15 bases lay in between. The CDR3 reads CASSQWTDSLSGNTIYF. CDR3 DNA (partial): TGTGCCAGCAGCCAATGGACGGACAGTCTTTCTGGAAACACC.

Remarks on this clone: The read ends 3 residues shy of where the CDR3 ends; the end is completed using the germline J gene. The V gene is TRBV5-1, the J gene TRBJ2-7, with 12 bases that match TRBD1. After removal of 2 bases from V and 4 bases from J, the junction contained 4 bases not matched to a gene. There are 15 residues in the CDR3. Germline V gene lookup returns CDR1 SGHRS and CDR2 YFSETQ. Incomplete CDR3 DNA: TGCGCCAGCAGCTTCGGGACAGGGGGCGTATACGAG. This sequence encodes CASSFGTGGVYE. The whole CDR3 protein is CASSFGTGGVYEQYF.

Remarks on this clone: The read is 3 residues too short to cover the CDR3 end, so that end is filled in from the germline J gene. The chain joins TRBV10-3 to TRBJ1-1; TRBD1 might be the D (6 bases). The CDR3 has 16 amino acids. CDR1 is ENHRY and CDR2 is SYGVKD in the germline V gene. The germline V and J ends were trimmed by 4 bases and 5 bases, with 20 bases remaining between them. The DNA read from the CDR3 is TGTGCCATCAGTGCCCCTTTGACCCAAGGGGGTACTGAA. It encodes CAISAPLTQGGTE. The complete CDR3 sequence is CAISAPLTQGGTEAFF.

The CDR3 DNA, read in part, is TGCAGTGCTAGAAGGGGCGCCACTGAA. It specifies CSARRGATE. The complete CDR3 reads CSARRGATEAFF. The chain has TRBV20-1 and TRBJ1-1, with D maybe TRBD1 (5 bases). The DNA ends 3 residues before the CDR3 does, and the rest of the CDR3 is filled in from the germline J gene. CDR1 and CDR2 (germline): DFQATT, SNEGSKA (reference sequence). V was shortened by 2 bases and J by 4 bases, with 8 bases between the two germline ends. This CDR3 region has 12 residues.

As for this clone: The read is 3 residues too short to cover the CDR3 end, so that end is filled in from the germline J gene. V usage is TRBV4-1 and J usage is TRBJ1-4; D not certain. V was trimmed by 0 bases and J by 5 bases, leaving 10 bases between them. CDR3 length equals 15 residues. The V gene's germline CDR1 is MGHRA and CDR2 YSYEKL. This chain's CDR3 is CASSQDIVVNEKLFF. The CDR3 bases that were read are TGCGCCAGCAGCCAAGATATAGTCGTGAATGAAAAA.

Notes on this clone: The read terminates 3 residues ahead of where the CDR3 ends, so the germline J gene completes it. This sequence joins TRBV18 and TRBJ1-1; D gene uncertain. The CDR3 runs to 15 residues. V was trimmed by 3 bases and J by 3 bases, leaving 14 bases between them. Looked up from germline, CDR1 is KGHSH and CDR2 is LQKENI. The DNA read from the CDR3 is TGTGCCAGCTCACCCTTACGCCTTCAGGACACTGAA. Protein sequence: CASSPLRLQDTE. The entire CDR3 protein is CASSPLRLQDTEAFF.

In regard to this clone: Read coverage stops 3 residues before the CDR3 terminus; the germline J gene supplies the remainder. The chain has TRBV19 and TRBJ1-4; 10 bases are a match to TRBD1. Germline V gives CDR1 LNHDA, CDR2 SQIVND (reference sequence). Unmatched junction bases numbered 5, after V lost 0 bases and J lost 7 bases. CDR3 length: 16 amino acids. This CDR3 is CASSIETGQGSEKLFF. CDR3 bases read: TGTGCCAGTAGTATAGAAACGGGACAGGGGTCTGAAAAA. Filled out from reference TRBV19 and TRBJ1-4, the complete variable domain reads DGGITQSPKYLFRKEGQNVTLSCEQNLNHDAMYWYRQDPGQGLRLIYYSQIVNDFQKGDIAEGYSVSREKKESFPLTVTSAQKNPTAFYLCASSIETGQGSEKLFFGSGTQLSVL.

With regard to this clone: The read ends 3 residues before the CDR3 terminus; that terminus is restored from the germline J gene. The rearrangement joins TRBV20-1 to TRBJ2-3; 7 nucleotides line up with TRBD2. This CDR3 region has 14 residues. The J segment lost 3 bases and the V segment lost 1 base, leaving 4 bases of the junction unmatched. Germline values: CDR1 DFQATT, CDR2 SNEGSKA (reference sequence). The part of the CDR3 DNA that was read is TGCAGTGCTAGAGTGGGGGGGTCGACAGATACG. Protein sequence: CSARVGGSTDT. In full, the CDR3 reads CSARVGGSTDTQYF.

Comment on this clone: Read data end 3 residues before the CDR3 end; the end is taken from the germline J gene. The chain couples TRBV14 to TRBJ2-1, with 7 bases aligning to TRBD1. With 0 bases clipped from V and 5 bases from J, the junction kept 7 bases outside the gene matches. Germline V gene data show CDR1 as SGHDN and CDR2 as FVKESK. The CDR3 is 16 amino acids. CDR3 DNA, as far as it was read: TGTGCCAGCAGCCAAGACCGACAGGGTGTTAACAATGAG. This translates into CASSQDRQGVNNE. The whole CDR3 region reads CASSQDRQGVNNEQFF.

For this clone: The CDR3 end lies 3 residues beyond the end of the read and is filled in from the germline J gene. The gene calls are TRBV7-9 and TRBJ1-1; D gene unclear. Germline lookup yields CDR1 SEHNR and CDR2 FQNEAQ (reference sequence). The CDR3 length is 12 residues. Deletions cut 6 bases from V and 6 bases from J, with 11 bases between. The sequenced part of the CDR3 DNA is TGTGCCAGCAGTAGCGGGGAGGCTGAA. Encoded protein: CASSSGEAE. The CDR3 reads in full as CASSSGEAEAFF.

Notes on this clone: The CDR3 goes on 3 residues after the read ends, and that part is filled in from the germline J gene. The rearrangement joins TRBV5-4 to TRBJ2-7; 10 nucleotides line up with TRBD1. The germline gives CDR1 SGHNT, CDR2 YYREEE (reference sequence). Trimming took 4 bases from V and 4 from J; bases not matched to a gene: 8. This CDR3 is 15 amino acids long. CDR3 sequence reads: CASSQGGQGPYEQYF. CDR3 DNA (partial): TGTGCCAGCAGCCAGGGGGGACAGGGGCCTTACGAG.

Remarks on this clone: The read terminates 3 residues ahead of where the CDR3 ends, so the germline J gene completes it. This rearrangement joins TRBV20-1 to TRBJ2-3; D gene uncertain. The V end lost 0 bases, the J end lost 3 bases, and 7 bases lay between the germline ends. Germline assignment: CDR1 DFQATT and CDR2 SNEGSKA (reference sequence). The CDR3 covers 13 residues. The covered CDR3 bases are TGCAGTGCTAGAGAGGCTTCGACAGATACG. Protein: CSAREASTDT. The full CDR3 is CSAREASTDTQYF.

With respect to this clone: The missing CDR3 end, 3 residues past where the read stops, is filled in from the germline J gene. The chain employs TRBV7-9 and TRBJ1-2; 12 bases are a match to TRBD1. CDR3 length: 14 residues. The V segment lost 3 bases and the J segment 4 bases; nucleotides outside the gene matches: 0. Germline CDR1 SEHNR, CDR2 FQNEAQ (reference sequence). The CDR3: CASSLGQGAYGYTF. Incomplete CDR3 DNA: TGTGCCAGCAGCTTGGGACAGGGGGCCTATGGC.

The sequenced part of the CDR3 DNA is TGCAGTGCGATCGATACCGGGACAGGGGGCTACAATGAG. It is translated as CSAIDTGTGGYNE. The complete CDR3 reads CSAIDTGTGGYNEQFF. This sequence joins TRBV20-1 and TRBJ2-1; 11 bases are shared with TRBD1. Read coverage stops 3 residues before the CDR3 terminus; the germline J gene supplies the remainder. The CDR3 runs 16 residues. The V gene's germline CDR1 is DFQATT and CDR2 SNEGSKA (reference sequence). Unmatched junction bases numbered 10, after V lost 6 bases and J lost 3 bases.

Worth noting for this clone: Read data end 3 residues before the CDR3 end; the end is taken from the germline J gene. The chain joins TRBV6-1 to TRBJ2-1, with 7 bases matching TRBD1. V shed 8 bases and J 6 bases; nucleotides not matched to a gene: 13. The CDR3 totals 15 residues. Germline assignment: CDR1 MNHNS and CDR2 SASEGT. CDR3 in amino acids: CASGVKGAKVNEQFF. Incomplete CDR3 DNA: TGTGCCAGCGGTGTTAAGGGGGCGAAGGTCAATGAG.

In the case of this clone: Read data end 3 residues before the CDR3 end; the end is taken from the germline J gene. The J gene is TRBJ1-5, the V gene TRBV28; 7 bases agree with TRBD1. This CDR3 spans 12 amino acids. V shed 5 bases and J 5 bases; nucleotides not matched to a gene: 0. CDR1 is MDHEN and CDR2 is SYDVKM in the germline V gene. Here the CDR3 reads CASSTGDQPQHF. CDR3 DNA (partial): TGTGCCAGCAGTACAGGGGATCAGCCC.

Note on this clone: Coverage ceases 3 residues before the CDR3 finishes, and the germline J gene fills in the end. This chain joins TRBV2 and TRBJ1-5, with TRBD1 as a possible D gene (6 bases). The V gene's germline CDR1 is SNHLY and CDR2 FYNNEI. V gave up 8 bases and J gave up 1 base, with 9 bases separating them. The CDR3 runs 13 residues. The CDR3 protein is CASSDRSNQPQHF. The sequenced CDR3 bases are TGTGCCAGCTCTGACAGGAGCAATCAGCCC.

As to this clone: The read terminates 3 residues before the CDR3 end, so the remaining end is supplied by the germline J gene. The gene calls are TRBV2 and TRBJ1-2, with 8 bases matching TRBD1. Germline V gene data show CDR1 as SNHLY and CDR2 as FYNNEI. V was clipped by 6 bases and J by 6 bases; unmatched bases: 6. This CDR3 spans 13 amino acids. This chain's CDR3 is CASSGDRGDGYTF. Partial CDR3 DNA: TGTGCCAGCAGCGGCGACAGGGGTGATGGC.

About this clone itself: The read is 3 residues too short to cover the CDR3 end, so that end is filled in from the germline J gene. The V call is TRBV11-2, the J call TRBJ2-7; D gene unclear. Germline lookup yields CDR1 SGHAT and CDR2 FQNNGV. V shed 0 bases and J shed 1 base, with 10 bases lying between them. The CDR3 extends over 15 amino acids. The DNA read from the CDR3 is TGTGCCAGCAGCTTAGATCACGGCAGGTCCTACGAG. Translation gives CASSLDHGRSYE. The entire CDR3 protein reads CASSLDHGRSYEQYF.

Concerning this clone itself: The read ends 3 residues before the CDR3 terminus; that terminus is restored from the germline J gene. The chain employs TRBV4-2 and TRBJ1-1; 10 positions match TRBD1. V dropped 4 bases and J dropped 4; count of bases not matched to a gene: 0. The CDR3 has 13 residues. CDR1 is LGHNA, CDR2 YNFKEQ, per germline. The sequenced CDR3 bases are TGTGCCAGCAGCCGACAGGGGGCCACTGAA. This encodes CASSRQGATE. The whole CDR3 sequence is CASSRQGATEAFF.

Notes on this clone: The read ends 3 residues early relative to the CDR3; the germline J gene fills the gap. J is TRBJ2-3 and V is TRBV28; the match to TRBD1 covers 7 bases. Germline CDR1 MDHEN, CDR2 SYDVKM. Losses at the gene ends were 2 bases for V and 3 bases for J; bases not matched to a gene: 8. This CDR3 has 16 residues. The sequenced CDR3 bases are TGTGCCAGCAGTTTAGTTTATCAGGGGGTAACAGATACG. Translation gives CASSLVYQGVTDT. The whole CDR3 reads CASSLVYQGVTDTQYF.